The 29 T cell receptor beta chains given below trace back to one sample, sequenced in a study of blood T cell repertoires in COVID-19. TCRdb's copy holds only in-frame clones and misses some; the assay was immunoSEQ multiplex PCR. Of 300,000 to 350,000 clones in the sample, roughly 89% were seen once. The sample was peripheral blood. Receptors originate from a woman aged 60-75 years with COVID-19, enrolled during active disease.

The CDR3 DNA is TGCGCCAGCAGCTTGGGACTGAACTCCTACGAGCAGTACTTC. Its protein product is CASSLGLNSYEQYF. The chain has TRBV5-1 and TRBJ2-7; no clear D gene. The length of the CDR3 is 14 residues. V shed 0 bases and J shed 0 bases, with 7 bases lying between them. Germline V gives CDR1 SGHRS, CDR2 YFSETQ.

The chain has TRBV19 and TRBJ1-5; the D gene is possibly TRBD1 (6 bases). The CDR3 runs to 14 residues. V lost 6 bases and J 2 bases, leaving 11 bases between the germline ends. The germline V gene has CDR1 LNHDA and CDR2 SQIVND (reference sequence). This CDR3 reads CASRTGWGNQPQHF. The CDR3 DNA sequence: TGTGCCAGTAGAACAGGGTGGGGCAATCAGCCCCAGCATTTT.

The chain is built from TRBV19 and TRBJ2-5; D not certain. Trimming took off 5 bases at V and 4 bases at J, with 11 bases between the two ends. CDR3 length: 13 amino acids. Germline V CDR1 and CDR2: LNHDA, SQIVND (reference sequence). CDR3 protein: CASSVDPGETQYF. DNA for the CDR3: TGTGCCAGTAGTGTCGACCCAGGAGAGACCCAGTACTTC.

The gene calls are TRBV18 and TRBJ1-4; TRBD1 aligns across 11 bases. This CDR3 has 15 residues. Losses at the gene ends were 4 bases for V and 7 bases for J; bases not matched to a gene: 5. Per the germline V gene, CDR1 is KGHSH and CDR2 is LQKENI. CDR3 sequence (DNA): TGTGCCAGCTCACGGACCGGGACAGGGGGTGAAAAACTGTTTTTT. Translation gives CASSRTGTGGEKLFF.

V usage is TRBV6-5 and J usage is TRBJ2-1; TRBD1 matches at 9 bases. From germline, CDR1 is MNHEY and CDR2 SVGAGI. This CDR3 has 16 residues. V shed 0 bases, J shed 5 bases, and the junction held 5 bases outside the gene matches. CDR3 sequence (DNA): TGTGCCAGCAGTTACTCGATGGGACAGGGCGACAATGAGCAGTTCTTC. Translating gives CASSYSMGQGDNEQFF.

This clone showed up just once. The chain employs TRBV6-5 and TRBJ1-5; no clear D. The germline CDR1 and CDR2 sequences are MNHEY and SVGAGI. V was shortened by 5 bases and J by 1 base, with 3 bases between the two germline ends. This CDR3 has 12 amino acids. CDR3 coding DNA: TGTGCCAGCAGTCGGAGCAATCAGCCCCAGCATTTT. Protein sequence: CASSRSNQPQHF.

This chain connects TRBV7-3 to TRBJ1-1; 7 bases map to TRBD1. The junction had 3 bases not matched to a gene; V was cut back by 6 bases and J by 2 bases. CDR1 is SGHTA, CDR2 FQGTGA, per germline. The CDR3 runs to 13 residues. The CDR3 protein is CASSGQANTEAFF. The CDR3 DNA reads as TGTGCCAGCAGTGGACAGGCCAACACTGAAGCTTTCTTT.

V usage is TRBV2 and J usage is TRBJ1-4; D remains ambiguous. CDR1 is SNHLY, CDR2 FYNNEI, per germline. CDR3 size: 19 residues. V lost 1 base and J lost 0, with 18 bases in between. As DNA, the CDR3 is TGTGCCAGCAGTGAAGGGCAGCGGATATTAGGAACAACTAATGAAAAACTGTTTTTT. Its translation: CASSEGQRILGTTNEKLFF. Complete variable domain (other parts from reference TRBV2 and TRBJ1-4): EPEVTQTPSHQVTQMGQEVILRCVPISNHLYFYWYRQILGQKVEFLVSFYNNEISEKSEIFDDQFSVERPDGSNFTLKIRSTKLEDSAMYFCASSEGQRILGTTNEKLFFGSGTQLSVL.

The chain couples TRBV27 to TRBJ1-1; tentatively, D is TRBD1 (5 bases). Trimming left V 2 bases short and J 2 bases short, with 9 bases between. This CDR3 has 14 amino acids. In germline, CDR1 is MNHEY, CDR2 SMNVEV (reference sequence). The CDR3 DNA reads TGTGCCAGCAGTTTAGGCAGGGCCAACACTGAAGCTTTCTTT. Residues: CASSLGRANTEAFF.

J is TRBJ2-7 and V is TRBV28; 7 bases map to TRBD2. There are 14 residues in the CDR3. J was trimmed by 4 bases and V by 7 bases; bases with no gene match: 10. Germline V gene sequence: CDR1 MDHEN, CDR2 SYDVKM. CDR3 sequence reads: CASNPSGPQYEQYF. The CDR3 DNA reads TGTGCCAGCAACCCTAGCGGTCCTCAGTACGAGCAGTACTTC.

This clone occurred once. The CDR3 DNA sequence: TGTGCCAGCAGCGCCATGAGGGAACGGAACACTGAAGCTTTCTTT. It yields the protein CASSAMRERNTEAFF. The chain links TRBV28 to TRBJ1-1; no definite D call. There are 15 residues in the CDR3. V gave up 6 bases and J gave up 1 base, with 15 bases separating them. Germline V gene data show CDR1 as MDHEN and CDR2 as SYDVKM.

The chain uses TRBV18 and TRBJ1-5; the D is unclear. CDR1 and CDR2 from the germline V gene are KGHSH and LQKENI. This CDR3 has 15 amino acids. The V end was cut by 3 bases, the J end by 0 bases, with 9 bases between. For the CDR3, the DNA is TGTGCCAGCTCACCCCTCGGAGCTAGCAATCAGCCCCAGCATTTT. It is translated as CASSPLGASNQPQHF.

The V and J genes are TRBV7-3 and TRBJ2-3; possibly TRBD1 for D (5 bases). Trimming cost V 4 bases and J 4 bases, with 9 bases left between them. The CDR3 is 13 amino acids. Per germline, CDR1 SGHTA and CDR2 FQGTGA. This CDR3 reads CASSSQGSDTQYF. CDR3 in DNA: TGTGCCAGCAGCTCGCAGGGTTCAGATACGCAGTATTTT.

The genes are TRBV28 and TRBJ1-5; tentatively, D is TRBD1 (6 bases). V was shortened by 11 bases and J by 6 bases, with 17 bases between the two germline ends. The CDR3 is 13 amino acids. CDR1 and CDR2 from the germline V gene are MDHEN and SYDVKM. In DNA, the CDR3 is TGTGCCGGTGGGGGGGGGCTAGGTCAGCCCCAGCATTTT. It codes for CAGGGGLGQPQHF.

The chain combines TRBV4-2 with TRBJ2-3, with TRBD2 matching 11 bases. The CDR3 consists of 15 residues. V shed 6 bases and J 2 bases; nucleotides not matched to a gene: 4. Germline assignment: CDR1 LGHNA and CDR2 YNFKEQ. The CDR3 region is CASRASGGNTDTQYF. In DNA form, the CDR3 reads TGTGCCAGCAGGGCTAGCGGGGGGAACACAGATACGCAGTATTTT.

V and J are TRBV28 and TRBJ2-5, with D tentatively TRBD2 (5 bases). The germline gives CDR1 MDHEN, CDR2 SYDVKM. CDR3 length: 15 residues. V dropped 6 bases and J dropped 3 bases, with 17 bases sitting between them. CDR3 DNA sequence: TGTGCCAGCAGCCCAAACAGAGGGTACAAAGAGACCCAGTACTTC. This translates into CASSPNRGYKETQYF.

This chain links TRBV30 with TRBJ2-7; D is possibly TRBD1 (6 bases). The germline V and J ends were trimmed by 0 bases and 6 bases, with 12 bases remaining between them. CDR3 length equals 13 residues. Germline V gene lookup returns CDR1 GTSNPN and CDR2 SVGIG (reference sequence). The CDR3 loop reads CAWSVAQGSEQYF. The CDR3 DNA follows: TGTGCCTGGAGTGTGGCACAGGGCTCCGAGCAGTACTTC.

CDR3 loop: CASSPLSTGQNTEAFF. CDR3 DNA: TGTGCCAGCTCACCACTCTCGACAGGGCAAAACACTGAAGCTTTCTTT. V and J are TRBV18 and TRBJ1-1; TRBD1 agrees at 7 bases. CDR3 length equals 16 residues. The V segment lost 1 base and the J segment 2 bases; nucleotides outside the gene matches: 7. Germline CDR1 and CDR2: KGHSH and LQKENI.

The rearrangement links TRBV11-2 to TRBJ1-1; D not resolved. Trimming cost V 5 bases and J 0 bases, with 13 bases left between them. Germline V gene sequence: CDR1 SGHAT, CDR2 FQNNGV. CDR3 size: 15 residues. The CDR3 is CASSRSQTMNTEAFF. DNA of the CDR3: TGTGCCAGCAGCCGCAGCCAGACTATGAACACTGAAGCTTTCTTT.

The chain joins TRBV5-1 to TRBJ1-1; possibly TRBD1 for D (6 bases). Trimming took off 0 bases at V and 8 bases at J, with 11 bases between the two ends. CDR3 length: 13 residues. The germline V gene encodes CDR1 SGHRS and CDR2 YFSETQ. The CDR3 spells CASSLEGVGEAFF. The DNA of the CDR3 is TGCGCCAGCAGCTTGGAGGGGGTAGGGGAAGCTTTCTTT.

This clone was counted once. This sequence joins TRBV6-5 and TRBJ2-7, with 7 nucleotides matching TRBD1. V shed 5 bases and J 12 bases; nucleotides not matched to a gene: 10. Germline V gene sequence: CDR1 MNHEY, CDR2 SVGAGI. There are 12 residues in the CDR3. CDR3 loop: CASSPGQVGLYF. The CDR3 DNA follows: TGTGCCAGCAGTCCCGGACAGGTTGGTTTGTACTTC.

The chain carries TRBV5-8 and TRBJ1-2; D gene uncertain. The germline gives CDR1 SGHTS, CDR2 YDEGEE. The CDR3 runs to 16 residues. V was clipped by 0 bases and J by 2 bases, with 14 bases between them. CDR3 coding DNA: TGTGCCAGCAGCTTGGGACCGGAGCCCATAAACTATGGCTACACCTTC. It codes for CASSLGPEPINYGYTF. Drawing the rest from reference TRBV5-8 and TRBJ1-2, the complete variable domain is EAGVTQSPTHLIKTRGQQATLRCSPISGHTSVYWYQQALGLGLQFLLWYDEGEERNRGNFPPRFSGRQFPNYSSELNVNALELEDSALYLCASSLGPEPINYGYTFGSGTRLTVV.

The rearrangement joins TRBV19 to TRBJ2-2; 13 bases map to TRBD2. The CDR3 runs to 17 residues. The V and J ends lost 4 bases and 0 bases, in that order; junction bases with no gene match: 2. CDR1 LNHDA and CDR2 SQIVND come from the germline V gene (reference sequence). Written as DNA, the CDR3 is TGTGCCAGTAGTAGGACTAGCGGGGGTACGAACACCGGGGAGCTGTTTTTT. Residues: CASSRTSGGTNTGELFF.

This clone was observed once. CDR3 protein: CASSDDLTGGTYEKLFF. In DNA form, the CDR3 reads TGTGCCAGCAGTGATGATCTTACAGGGGGCACTTATGAAAAACTGTTTTTT. This chain joins TRBV6-1 and TRBJ1-4; 9 positions match TRBD1. This CDR3 has 17 amino acids. With V trimmed by 3 bases and J by 6 bases, 11 bases remained unmatched. Germline V gene lookup returns CDR1 MNHNS and CDR2 SASEGT.

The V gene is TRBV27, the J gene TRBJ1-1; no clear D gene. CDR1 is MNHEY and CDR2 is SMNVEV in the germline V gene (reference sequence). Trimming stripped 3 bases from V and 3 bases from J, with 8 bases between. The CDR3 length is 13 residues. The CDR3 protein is CASSFQVDTEAFF. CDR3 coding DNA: TGTGCCAGCAGTTTCCAGGTGGACACTGAAGCTTTCTTT.

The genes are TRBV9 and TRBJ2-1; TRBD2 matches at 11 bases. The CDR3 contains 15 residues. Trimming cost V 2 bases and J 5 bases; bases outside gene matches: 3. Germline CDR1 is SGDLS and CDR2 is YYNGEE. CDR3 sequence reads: CASSVGTSGDNEQFF. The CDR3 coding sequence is TGTGCCAGCAGCGTTGGGACTAGCGGAGACAATGAGCAGTTCTTC.

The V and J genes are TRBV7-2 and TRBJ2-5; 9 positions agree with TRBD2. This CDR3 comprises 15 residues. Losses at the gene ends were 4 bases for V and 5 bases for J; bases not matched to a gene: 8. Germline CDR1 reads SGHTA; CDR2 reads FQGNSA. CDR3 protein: CASSSTGTSKETQYF. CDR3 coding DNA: TGTGCCAGCAGCTCAACTGGGACTAGCAAGGAGACCCAGTACTTC.

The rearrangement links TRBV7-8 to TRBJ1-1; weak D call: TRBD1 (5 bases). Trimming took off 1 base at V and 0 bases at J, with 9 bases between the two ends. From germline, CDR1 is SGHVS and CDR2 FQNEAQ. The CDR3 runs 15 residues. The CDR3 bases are TGTGCCAGCAGCTTAGAAAGGACATTGAACACTGAAGCTTTCTTT. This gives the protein CASSLERTLNTEAFF.

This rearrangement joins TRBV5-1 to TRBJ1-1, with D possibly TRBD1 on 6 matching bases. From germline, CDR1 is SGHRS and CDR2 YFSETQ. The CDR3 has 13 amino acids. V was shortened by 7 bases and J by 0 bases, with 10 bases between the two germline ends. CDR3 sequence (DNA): TGCGCCAGCGGAAGACAGGTGAACACTGAAGCTTTCTTT. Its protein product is CASGRQVNTEAFF. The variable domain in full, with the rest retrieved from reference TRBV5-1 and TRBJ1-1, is KAGVTQTPRYLIKTRGQQVTLSCSPISGHRSVSWYQQTPGQGLQFLFEYFSETQRNKGNFPGRFSGRQFSNSRSEMNVSTLELGDSALYLCASGRQVNTEAFFGQGTRLTVV.